A selection of T cell receptor beta chains follows, all from one sample in a study of cytomegalovirus exposure and HLA in healthy donors. Sequencing was performed with immunoSEQ multiplex PCR; in TCRdb, only in-frame clones are kept and a portion is missing. The sample includes 95,000 to 130,000 clones, 75% to 85% of them seen just once. Sequencing input: PBMCs. The source of these receptors is a man aged 25 to 40 in good health and CMV-seropositive. CDR3s include the opening cysteine and the closing phenylalanine or tryptophan. The order of the fields is CDR3 protein, clone size, V gene. Size is omitted from some rows. Given values are once, few, many or a class for expanded clones.

cdr3_aa: CASSRSGADYGYTF; clone_size: once; v_call: TRBV5-1
cdr3_aa: CASSLYWSAEAFF; clone_size: .; v_call: TRBV27
cdr3_aa: CASSQASGTVGTDTQYF; clone_size: .; v_call: TRBV4-3
cdr3_aa: CASRNLGGLYEQYF; clone_size: .; v_call: TRBV28
cdr3_aa: CASSQEPSENTGELFF; clone_size: .; v_call: TRBV4-2
cdr3_aa: CASRGGYSNQPQHF; clone_size: .; v_call: TRBV28
cdr3_aa: CASSSPGQGGEAFF; clone_size: .; v_call: TRBV28
cdr3_aa: CASIPSGLPNEKLFF; clone_size: .; v_call: TRBV5-6
cdr3_aa: CASSPPGLAAYNEQFF; clone_size: .; v_call: TRBV7-8
cdr3_aa: CASSYDRNQPQHF; clone_size: once; v_call: TRBV6-5
cdr3_aa: CASTRRDRSPLANYGYTF; clone_size: .; v_call: TRBV11-2
cdr3_aa: CAWSVFGTGKVKLFF; clone_size: .; v_call: TRBV30
cdr3_aa: CSVEDQGAGGYTF; clone_size: .; v_call: TRBV29-1
cdr3_aa: CSSSLVAKNTGELFF; clone_size: .; v_call: TRBV7-9
cdr3_aa: CASSLGQGKGGYGYTF; clone_size: .; v_call: TRBV18
cdr3_aa: CASSSPGQEIYEQYF; clone_size: .; v_call: TRBV7-3
cdr3_aa: CASSIGTSTDTQYF; clone_size: .; v_call: TRBV19
cdr3_aa: CAWTGGRAYNEQFF; clone_size: .; v_call: TRBV30
cdr3_aa: CASSLFQSYEQYF; clone_size: .; v_call: TRBV5-6
cdr3_aa: CASSVRDSYGRRDTQYF; clone_size: .; v_call: TRBV9
cdr3_aa: CASSQTTGMIYGYTF; clone_size: .; v_call: TRBV4-3
cdr3_aa: CATSREGAGDEKLFF; clone_size: .; v_call: TRBV15
cdr3_aa: CASSFTPGINEKLFF; clone_size: .; v_call: TRBV2
cdr3_aa: CASSFTGATEAFF; clone_size: .; v_call: TRBV7-8
cdr3_aa: CASSLGGEGSYGYTF; clone_size: .; v_call: TRBV4-2
cdr3_aa: CASSAQGMGGYTF; clone_size: few; v_call: TRBV2
cdr3_aa: CASSGPVILAENNQETQYF; clone_size: .; v_call: TRBV28
cdr3_aa: CASTLTSSFYNEQFF; clone_size: .; v_call: TRBV7-9
cdr3_aa: CASARPGGNTGELFF; clone_size: .; v_call: TRBV4-2